One and the same sample provided the 14 T cell receptor beta chains below, sequenced in a study of long-term antiretroviral therapy in people with HIV. The authors ran the immunoSEQ assay, v3.0, at survey level. Produced via immunoSEQ multiplex PCR; TCRdb's table is partial and in-frame only. Seen here are under 20,000 clones, 78% observed once, and the top ten hold roughly 15%. This specimen was unsorted PBMCs, taken 0.3 years after starting antiretroviral therapy. These receptors all come from a woman in her fifties or sixties with HIV.

The rearrangement links TRBV5-1 to TRBJ2-5; possibly TRBD2 for D (6 bases). V was clipped by 0 bases and J by 5 bases, with 11 bases between them. Germline V gives CDR1 SGHRS, CDR2 YFSETQ. The CDR3 sequence is 14 residues long. In nucleotides, the CDR3 is TGCGCCAGCAGCTTGGACGCGGGGATGGAGACCCAGTACTTC. Encoded protein: CASSLDAGMETQYF.

CDR3 protein: CAWKVQRGLGDTQYF. The CDR3 nucleotides are TGTGCCTGGAAGGTTCAGCGGGGGCTGGGAGATACGCAGTATTTT. The chain is built from TRBV30 and TRBJ2-3, with 8 bases that match TRBD2. The V segment lost 4 bases and the J segment 5 bases; nucleotides outside the gene matches: 11. CDR1 and CDR2 from the germline V gene are GTSNPN and SVGIG (reference sequence). The CDR3 has 15 residues.

V and J are TRBV7-9 and TRBJ2-1; 15 positions agree with TRBD2. CDR1 and CDR2 from the germline V gene are SEHNR and FQNEAQ (reference sequence). V shed 3 bases and J 6 bases; nucleotides not matched to a gene: 3. CDR3 length: 16 residues. CDR3 residues: CASSLGTSGGSNEQFF. CDR3 DNA sequence: TGTGCCAGCAGCTTGGGGACTAGCGGGGGGAGCAATGAGCAGTTCTTC.

This clone was counted a few times. This sequence joins TRBV29-1 and TRBJ2-7, with TRBD1 as a possible D gene (6 bases). The CDR3 extends over 11 amino acids. Between the trimmed V and J ends, which lost 7 bases and 5 bases, there was a span of 12 bases. Germline loops: CDR1 SQVTM, CDR2 ANQGSEA. CDR3: CSAGQGNEQYF. The CDR3 DNA follows: TGCAGCGCTGGCCAGGGGAACGAGCAGTACTTC.

V gene TRBV29-1 combines with J gene TRBJ2-7, with D perhaps matching TRBD1 or TRBD2 (5 bases each). Trimming removed 6 bases at V and 0 bases at J, with 15 bases between. This CDR3 has 14 residues. In germline, CDR1 is SQVTM, CDR2 ANQGSEA. CDR3 loop: CSVKGRPSSYEQYF. The CDR3 bases are TGCAGCGTGAAGGGACGTCCTAGCTCCTACGAGCAGTACTTC.

This chain connects TRBV19 to TRBJ2-1; 10 positions agree with TRBD1. CDR1 and CDR2 from the germline V gene are LNHDA and SQIVND (reference sequence). The V and J ends lost 4 bases and 10 bases, in that order; junction bases with no gene match: 7. The CDR3 consists of 14 residues. CDR3 region: CASSTGTGVGEQFF. In nucleotides, the CDR3 is TGTGCCAGTAGTACCGGGACAGGGGTCGGAGAGCAGTTCTTC.

The chain couples TRBV28 to TRBJ1-2, with D perhaps TRBD1 (6 bases). The CDR3 length is 16 residues. Trimming removed 5 bases from V and 1 base from J, with 17 bases in between. Germline V gene sequence: CDR1 MDHEN, CDR2 SYDVKM. The CDR3 DNA follows: TGTGCCAGCAGTGCCCTCGGGGGCCTTGTTAACTATGGCTACACCTTC. Translated: CASSALGGLVNYGYTF.

This clone came up a few times. The chain has TRBV28 and TRBJ2-5; 10 positions match TRBD2. CDR1 MDHEN and CDR2 SYDVKM come from the germline V gene. Germline trimming cut 2 bases from V and 2 bases from J; bases unmatched to any gene: 2. The CDR3 loop spans 15 amino acids. The CDR3 region has the DNA TGTGCCAGCAGTTTAGGACTAGCGGTTCAAGAGACCCAGTACTTC. This translates into CASSLGLAVQETQYF.

The chain has TRBV29-1 and TRBJ2-1; 12 bases line up with TRBD2. The J segment lost 7 bases and the V segment lost 3 bases, leaving 4 bases of the junction unmatched. Germline CDR1 and CDR2: SQVTM and ANQGSEA. The CDR3 extends over 14 amino acids. The CDR3 nucleotides read TGCAGCGTTGACCTAGCGGGGGGGCCTAATGAGCAGTTCTTC. As protein: CSVDLAGGPNEQFF.

This clone qualifies as medium-sized. The V and J genes are TRBV2 and TRBJ1-6, with TRBD1 as a possible D gene (5 bases). The CDR3 is 13 residues long. V was pared by 6 bases and J by 7 bases, with 10 bases between. CDR1 is SNHLY and CDR2 is FYNNEI in the germline V gene. The CDR3 loop reads CASRAGSNSPLHF. CDR3 bases: TGTGCCAGCAGGGCAGGGTCCAATTCACCCCTCCACTTT.

This clone rates as medium-sized. This chain connects TRBV7-9 to TRBJ1-3; TRBD1 might be the D (6 bases). The CDR3 is made up of 16 amino acids. Deletions cut 1 base from V and 2 bases from J, with 12 bases between. Germline CDR1 is SEHNR and CDR2 is FQNEAQ (reference sequence). CDR3 residues: CASSLETGQAGNTIYF. In DNA form, the CDR3 reads TGTGCCAGCAGCTTAGAGACGGGACAAGCTGGAAACACCATATATTTT.

This sequence joins TRBV30 and TRBJ2-1, with TRBD1 identical over 10 bases. V was clipped by 4 bases and J by 4 bases; unmatched bases: 7. The CDR3 contains 15 residues. Per the germline V gene, CDR1 is GTSNPN and CDR2 is SVGIG (reference sequence). The CDR3 spells CAWIPDRGLYNEQFF. The CDR3 DNA follows: TGTGCCTGGATCCCTGACAGGGGGCTATACAATGAGCAGTTCTTC. The entire variable domain, with the rest obtained from reference TRBV30 and TRBJ2-1, is as follows: SQTIHQWPATLVQPVGSPLSLECTVEGTSNPNLYWYRQAAGRGLQLLFYSVGIGQISSEVPQNLSASRPQDRQFILSSKKLLLSDSGFYLCAWIPDRGLYNEQFFGPGTRLTVL.

The chain recombines TRBV7-9 with TRBJ2-3; 9 nucleotides align to TRBD1. CDR3 length: 15 residues. The germline CDR1 and CDR2 sequences are SEHNR and FQNEAQ (reference sequence). V shed 4 bases and J 4 bases; nucleotides not matched to a gene: 6. The CDR3 nucleotides are TGTGCCAGCAGCTACGACAGGGGGGTGTCAGATACGCAGTATTTT. Protein product: CASSYDRGVSDTQYF.

This sequence joins TRBV6-5 and TRBJ2-1; 12 bases are shared with TRBD2. V lost 6 bases and J lost 4; bases outside the gene matches: 4. CDR3 length: 15 amino acids. Germline assignment: CDR1 MNHEY and CDR2 SVGAGI. The CDR3 nucleotides read TGTGCCAGCAGACTAGCGGGGGGCATGTACAATGAGCAGTTCTTC. It encodes CASRLAGGMYNEQFF.